These 21 T cell receptor beta chains share one sample of origin, sequenced in a study of blood T cells in healthy people across ages. Next came a second PCR, run for about 7 to 11 cycles, which used a sample-barcoded 5' primer along with a J-beta primer mix. MiXCR, run by TCRdb on the 5' RACE reads, gives a single entry per CDR3 protein. The profile shows about 500,000 distinct CDR3 sequences, less than 25% of them singletons. These data are also associated with another study on T cells of mothers and their children.

Sequencing was carried out using blood. These receptors were obtained from a boy between 10 and 17 years old in good health.

This clonotype occurred a few times. The chain links TRBV29-1 to TRBJ2-3; D perhaps matches TRBD1 (6 bases). The germline V gene has CDR1 SQVTM and CDR2 ANQGSEA. Trimming took off 0 bases at V and 11 bases at J, with 15 bases between the two ends. The CDR3 totals 13 residues. For the CDR3, the DNA is TGCAGCGTTGAAGAACTTACTGCCAGGGGGCAGTATTTT. This translates into CSVEELTARGQYF.

This clonotype has ten or more counts. This rearrangement joins TRBV20-1 to TRBJ2-4; no reliable D call. V was trimmed by 3 bases and J by 7 bases, leaving 13 bases between them. The CDR3 has 13 residues. Germline V gene data show CDR1 as DFQATT and CDR2 as SNEGSKA (reference sequence). For the CDR3, the DNA is TGCAGTGCTAGCGCCCACCCCGGTAACATTCAGTACTTC. This encodes CSASAHPGNIQYF.

This chain uses TRBV12-3 or TRBV12-4 with TRBJ2-5, with D possibly TRBD2 on 6 matching bases. The CDR3 runs 17 residues. V was shortened by 5 bases and J by 0 bases, with 19 bases between the two germline ends. The CDR3 region is CASSEPLSGGYQETQYF. CDR3 bases: TGTGCCAGCAGTGAGCCCCTTTCCGGAGGGTACCAAGAGACCCAGTACTTC.

This chain links TRBV20-1 with TRBJ1-3; D may be TRBD1 (5 bases). This CDR3 is built from 14 residues. V shed 7 bases and J shed 0 bases, with 13 bases lying between them. Germline values: CDR1 DFQATT, CDR2 SNEGSKA (reference sequence). In DNA, the CDR3 is TGCAGTGTTCGAGGGGTCGGCTCTGGAAACACCATATATTTT. It yields the protein CSVRGVGSGNTIYF.

The chain is built from TRBV29-1 and TRBJ2-1; 10 bases are shared with TRBD2. Germline trimming cut 7 bases from V and 9 bases from J; bases unmatched to any gene: 9. Germline assignment: CDR1 SQVTM and CDR2 ANQGSEA. The CDR3 contains 13 residues. The chain's CDR3 is CSAGSGRAIEQFF. CDR3 nucleotide sequence: TGCAGCGCCGGAAGCGGGAGGGCCATTGAGCAGTTCTTC.

In its sample, this clonotype was seen a few times. The rearrangement links TRBV7-9 to TRBJ2-3; the D is unclear. The germline V gene has CDR1 SEHNR and CDR2 FQNEAQ (reference sequence). V lost 2 bases and J lost 6, with 12 bases in between. This CDR3 has 14 amino acids. The CDR3 nucleotides read TGTGCCAGCAGCTTACCAGGATTTTTTGATACGCAGTATTTT. This sequence encodes CASSLPGFFDTQYF.

J is TRBJ2-7 and V is TRBV5-6; TRBD2 matches at 7 bases. The CDR3 has 15 residues. Germline V gives CDR1 SGHDT, CDR2 YYEEEE. The junction had 7 bases not matched to a gene; V was cut back by 4 bases and J by 0 bases. The CDR3 protein is CASSGRTRPSYEQYF. The CDR3 DNA is TGTGCCAGCAGCGGCCGGACTAGGCCCTCCTACGAGCAGTACTTC.

As for this clonotype: At one end the junction does not follow the germline gene, possibly because of a read error. The J gene is TRBJ2-5, the V gene TRBV7-2, with a tentative D call TRBD2 (6 bases). The CDR3 covers 13 residues. Germline V gene data show CDR1 as SGHTA and CDR2 as FQGNSA. For the CDR3, the DNA is TGTGCCGGCAGCCCTCTAGCGCAAGAGACCCAGTACTTC. This gives the protein CAGSPLAQETQYF.

This clonotype occurred a few times. The rearrangement joins TRBV3-1 to TRBJ2-4; the D gene is possibly TRBD2 (7 bases). The germline V gene encodes CDR1 LGHDT and CDR2 YNNKEL (reference sequence). The length of the CDR3 is 18 residues. V was clipped by 3 bases and J by 0 bases, with 18 bases between them. The CDR3 DNA sequence: TGTGCCAGCAGCCAGAGAGGGGGGGTCCCTATAGCCAAAAACATTCAGTACTTC. It specifies CASSQRGGVPIAKNIQYF. Complete variable domain (other parts from reference TRBV3-1 and TRBJ2-4): DTAVSQTPKYLVTQMGNDKSIKCEQNLGHDTMYWYKQDSKKFLKIMFSYNNKELIINETVPNRFSPKSPDKAHLNLHINSLELGDSAVYFCASSQRGGVPIAKNIQYFGAGTRLSVL.

The chain carries TRBV27 and TRBJ1-5; D is ambiguous. Deletions cut 2 bases from V and 5 bases from J, with 7 bases between. CDR3 length: 13 residues. Per germline, CDR1 MNHEY and CDR2 SMNVEV (reference sequence). CDR3 loop: CASSLIRDQPQHF. The DNA for the CDR3 is TGTGCCAGCAGTTTAATCAGAGATCAGCCCCAGCATTTT.

This clonotype has just a few counts. The chain uses TRBV6-5 and TRBJ2-5, with D perhaps matching TRBD1 (6 bases). Trimming took off 6 bases at V and 0 bases at J, with 11 bases between the two ends. The CDR3 contains 14 residues. Germline CDR1 reads MNHEY; CDR2 reads SVGAGI. Written as DNA, the CDR3 is TGTGCCAGCAGAAAAGGACAGTACCAAGAGACCCAGTACTTC. Protein: CASRKGQYQETQYF.

Only a few counts were recorded for this clonotype. The chain carries TRBV7-3 and TRBJ2-2; TRBD1 matches 9 bases. Germline V gene data show CDR1 as SGHTA and CDR2 as FQGTGA. V lost 4 bases to trimming and J lost 1 base; unmatched junction nucleotides: 4. The CDR3 runs to 16 residues. The CDR3 DNA reads as TGTGCCAGCAGCTCAGGGGGACAGGGGAACACCGGGGAGCTGTTTTTT. Protein product: CASSSGGQGNTGELFF.

DNA of the CDR3: TGCGCCAGCAGCTTCCAGAGCACAGATACGCAGTATTTT. This codes for CASSFQSTDTQYF. The chain is built from TRBV5-1 and TRBJ2-3, with D hard to call. Germline V gene data show CDR1 as SGHRS and CDR2 as YFSETQ. The CDR3 has 13 amino acids. V was shortened by 2 bases and J by 0 bases, with 4 bases between the two germline ends.

The rearrangement joins TRBV28 to TRBJ2-7; 10 positions agree with TRBD2. Germline V lookup: CDR1 MDHEN, CDR2 SYDVKM. V gave up 6 bases and J gave up 2 bases; unmatched junction bases: 7. The CDR3 sequence is 15 residues long. The CDR3 loop reads CASRISGGRTYEQYF. The CDR3, as DNA: TGTGCCAGCAGAATTAGCGGGGGGCGCACCTACGAGCAGTACTTC.

This clonotype showed up many times. This rearrangement joins TRBV7-9 to TRBJ2-4; D is undetermined. The CDR3 covers 14 residues. In germline, CDR1 is SEHNR, CDR2 FQNEAQ (reference sequence). V was shortened by 8 bases and J by 1 base, with 12 bases between the two germline ends. This CDR3 reads CASPDRAAKNIQYF. The DNA of the CDR3 is TGTGCCAGCCCGGATAGGGCGGCCAAAAACATTCAGTACTTC.

This clonotype was counted a few times. V and J are TRBV20-1 and TRBJ2-7; 7 bases map to TRBD1. Germline CDR1 reads DFQATT; CDR2 reads SNEGSKA (reference sequence). Germline trimming cut 2 bases from V and 7 bases from J; bases unmatched to any gene: 14. CDR3 length: 15 amino acids. The CDR3 spells CSARSARRGGEEQYF. The DNA of the CDR3 is TGCAGTGCTAGATCCGCCAGGAGAGGGGGCGAGGAGCAGTACTTC.

The chain combines TRBV20-1 with TRBJ2-5, with 12 bases lining up with TRBD2. There are 15 residues in the CDR3. The trim removed 0 bases at V and 5 bases at J, leaving 4 bases unmatched. Germline V gene lookup returns CDR1 DFQATT and CDR2 SNEGSKA (reference sequence). The chain's CDR3 is CSARDGLAGRETQYF. The CDR3 nucleotides read TGCAGTGCTAGAGATGGACTAGCGGGACGGGAGACCCAGTACTTC.

J is TRBJ2-5 and V is TRBV5-4; TRBD2 aligns across 8 bases. J gave up 1 base and V 0 bases, and 8 bases lay outside the gene matches. Germline loops: CDR1 SGHNT, CDR2 YYREEE (reference sequence). The CDR3 is 17 amino acids. The CDR3 DNA is TGTGCCAGCAGCTTGGTGTTGCTAGCGGGTACCCAAGAGACCCAGTACTTC. It codes for CASSLVLLAGTQETQYF.

The sample holds one count of this clonotype. The chain uses TRBV27 and TRBJ2-3; 8 nucleotides align to TRBD2. Germline assignment: CDR1 MNHEY and CDR2 SMNVEV (reference sequence). CDR3 size: 18 residues. V dropped 1 base and J dropped 3; count of bases not matched to a gene: 12. CDR3 loop: CASSLLSVAGPGTDTQYF. As DNA, the CDR3 is TGTGCCAGCAGTTTATTATCGGTAGCGGGGCCCGGGACAGATACGCAGTATTTT.

The gene calls are TRBV27 and TRBJ2-2; maybe TRBD2 (6 bases). CDR1 and CDR2 (germline): MNHEY, SMNVEV (reference sequence). CDR3 length: 13 residues. V lost 5 bases, J lost 3 bases, and 7 bases lay in between. The CDR3 nucleotides are TGTGCCAGCAGTGGGGACTACACCGGGGAGCTGTTTTTT. This sequence encodes CASSGDYTGELFF.

This sequence joins TRBV5-5 and TRBJ2-3, with D perhaps TRBD1 (5 bases). V lost 3 bases, J lost 10 bases, and 15 bases lay in between. Germline V gives CDR1 SGHKS, CDR2 YYEKEE (reference sequence). CDR3 size: 13 residues. Written as DNA, the CDR3 is TGTGCCAGCAGCTCGCTGACAGCCCTTCCGCAGTATTTT. The encoded protein is CASSSLTALPQYF.